Listed below are T cell receptor beta chains from one sample, sequenced in a study of cytomegalovirus exposure and HLA in healthy donors. Measured with immunoSEQ multiplex PCR; TCRdb has only the in-frame clones, and not every one. The table shows tens of thousands of clones, with roughly 88% occurring only once. The sample taken for sequencing was PBMCs. The receptors here all came from a man aged 30 to 39 in good health and CMV-seronegative. Both conserved end residues are part of each CDR3. A D gene is named only where the DNA matches it firmly. Where a row states a size, it is once, few, many or the class of an expanded clone; other rows omit it.

.,TRBJ2-6,.,TRBV6-6,TGTGCCAGCCTAGACCGAGGAGGGTCTGGGGCCAACGTCCTGACTTTC,CASLDRGGSGANVLTF
TRBD1,TRBJ1-5,.,TRBV19,TGTGCCAGTATCGGGACAGGGGGGCGCGGCAATCAGCCCCAGCATTTT,CASIGTGGRGNQPQHF
TRBD1,TRBJ2-7,.,TRBV5-5,TGTGCCAGCAGCTTGTGGGGACAGGGCAACTACGAGCAGTACTTC,CASSLWGQGNYEQYF
.,TRBJ1-5,.,TRBV7-2,TGTGCCAGCAGCTTAGACGGACAGAGAAATCAGCCCCAGCATTTT,CASSLDGQRNQPQHF
TRBD1,TRBJ2-7,.,TRBV28,TGTGCCAGCAACGACCGGGACAGGGGCTACGAGCAGTACTTC,CASNDRDRGYEQYF
.,TRBJ1-1,.,TRBV28,TGTGCCAGCAGTTTATATGGCAGAACGAACACTGAAGCTTTCTTT,CASSLYGRTNTEAFF
TRBD1,TRBJ1-5,once,TRBV2,TGTGCCAGCACGCGGGACAGGGGGACAGATCAGCCCCAGCATTTT,CASTRDRGTDQPQHF
TRBD1,TRBJ1-6,.,TRBV6-1,TGTGCCAGCAGTGGTGACAGGGGTGGCTCACCCCTCCACTTT,CASSGDRGGSPLHF
TRBD2,TRBJ2-5,.,TRBV5-1,TGCGCCAGCAGCTTGTTTGGTTCTAGCGGGGGAGAGACCCAGTACTTC,CASSLFGSSGGETQYF
TRBD2,TRBJ2-5,.,TRBV7-2,TGTGCCAGCAGCTTAGCGCGGGGGGGCCTTCGAGGAGAGACCCAGTACTTC,CASSLARGGLRGETQYF
.,TRBJ1-4,.,TRBV28,TGTGCCAGCAGTGACCTGATGGGCCTTGAAAAACTGTTTTTT,CASSDLMGLEKLFF
TRBD2,TRBJ2-1,.,TRBV15,TGTGCCACCAGCAGAGGACTAGCGGGAGACGCCTACAATGAGCAGTTCTTC,CATSRGLAGDAYNEQFF
TRBD1,TRBJ1-1,.,TRBV5-4,TGTGCCAGCAGCTCCATCACAGGGGCTGACACTGAAGCTTTCTTT,CASSSITGADTEAFF
.,TRBJ2-3,.,TRBV28,TGTGCCAGCAAGGACTATTCCTTACTCAGCGCAGATACGCAGTATTTT,CASKDYSLLSADTQYF
.,TRBJ2-7,.,TRBV2,TGTGCCAGCTCCCCCGGGAGTTACGAGCAGTACTTC,CASSPGSYEQYF
TRBD1,TRBJ1-2,.,TRBV9,TGTGCCAGCAGCCCCGGACAGGTTCGGAACTATGGCTACACCTTC,CASSPGQVRNYGYTF
TRBD2,TRBJ2-7,.,TRBV4-2,TGTGCCAGCAGCCCCCGTGAGGCTAGCGGGGGCACGAGCTCCTACGAGCAGTACTTC,CASSPREASGGTSSYEQYF
.,TRBJ1-2,.,TRBV28,TGTGCCAGCAGTTGGCAGGGGAAAGCTAACTATGGCTACACCTTC,CASSWQGKANYGYTF
.,TRBJ1-1,.,TRBV6-5,TGTGCCAGCAGTTACGCAGTCAACACTGAAGCTTTCTTT,CASSYAVNTEAFF
TRBD1,TRBJ2-5,once,TRBV19,TGTGCCAGTAGTAACTGGGACAGGGGTTCGGAGACCCAGTACTTC,CASSNWDRGSETQYF
TRBD1,TRBJ1-3,.,TRBV6-1,TGTGCCAGCACCTTAACAGGGGAGGCTGGAAACACCATATATTTT,CASTLTGEAGNTIYF
.,TRBJ2-6,.,TRBV6-4,TGTGCCAGCAGCCTAACAGGGACTGGGGCCAACGTCCTGACTTTC,CASSLTGTGANVLTF
.,TRBJ2-5,.,TRBV5-1,TGCGCCAGCAGCTTGGGTTGGACAGATTCACAAGAGACCCAGTACTTC,CASSLGWTDSQETQYF
TRBD1,TRBJ1-2,.,TRBV6-5,TGTGCCAGCACCCTAGGCCACAGGGGAGGCTACACCTTC,CASTLGHRGGYTF
.,TRBJ2-7,.,TRBV6-1,TGTGCCAGCAGTGAACAGGTCTCCTACGAGCAGTACTTC,CASSEQVSYEQYF
.,TRBJ2-2,.,TRBV20-1,TGCAGTGCTGGCATAACCGGGGAGCTGTTTTTT,CSAGITGELFF
TRBD2,TRBJ2-2,.,TRBV4-1,TGCGCCAGCAGCCAAGATAAAGCGGGGGTCCGCTGGGGGGAGCTGTTTTTT,CASSQDKAGVRWGELFF
TRBD1,TRBJ1-2,.,TRBV15,TGTGCCACCAGCGCGGACAGGGGGCTTGGCTATGGCTACACCTTC,CATSADRGLGYGYTF
.,TRBJ1-1,.,TRBV7-8,TGTGCCAGCAGCTTCGGGGTTAGAGTCACTGAAGCTTTCTTT,CASSFGVRVTEAFF
TRBD2,TRBJ2-3,.,TRBV18,TGTGCCAGCTCACCAATCGGGACTAGCGGGAGCTCAGATACGCAGTATTTT,CASSPIGTSGSSDTQYF
.,TRBJ1-3,.,TRBV9,TGTGCCAGCAGCCCCTCCCTAACGGGAAACACCATATATTTT,CASSPSLTGNTIYF
.,TRBJ1-4,.,TRBV27,TGTGCCAGCAGTTCCCGGGGGGCGGGTGAAAAACTGTTTTTT,CASSSRGAGEKLFF
.,TRBJ1-2,.,TRBV11-3,TGTGCCAGCAGCTTAGATCCCCCCGCCTTCAGGGCGAGCTATGGCTACACCTTC,CASSLDPPAFRASYGYTF
.,TRBJ2-3,.,TRBV28,TGTGCCAGCAGTTTGGGCGCTTTGAGTTTCGATACGCAGTATTTT,CASSLGALSFDTQYF
TRBD1,TRBJ2-7,.,TRBV27,TGTGCCAGCAGTTTATATGGGACAGGGGGTTACGAGCAGTACTTC,CASSLYGTGGYEQYF
.,TRBJ1-1,once,TRBV27,TGTGCCAGCAGTTCCGAACAGGGATCTGAAGCTTTCTTT,CASSSEQGSEAFF
TRBD1,TRBJ2-1,.,TRBV6-4,TGTGCCAGCAGTCTCGATAGGGGACAGGGGCCGGTCTTC,CASSLDRGQGPVF
.,TRBJ2-7,.,TRBV6-1,TGTGCCAGCAGTGAATCGGGTTGGAGCTCCTACGAGCAGTACTTC,CASSESGWSSYEQYF
TRBD1,TRBJ1-5,once,TRBV19,TGTGCCAGTAGTCTCCGGACAGGGAAGTTGGATCAGCCCCAGCATTTT,CASSLRTGKLDQPQHF
TRBD2,TRBJ2-7,.,TRBV6-5,TGTGCCAGCAGGGGGGTTTCTAGCGGGTCAAACGAGCAGTACTTC,CASRGVSSGSNEQYF
.,TRBJ2-1,.,TRBV28,TGTGCCAGCAGTGGCGGGGACTTCGTTTACAATGAGCAGTTCTTC,CASSGGDFVYNEQFF
TRBD2,TRBJ2-7,.,TRBV7-8,TGTGCCAGCAGCGGGCGGGAGGGTTCATACGAGCAGTACTTC,CASSGREGSYEQYF
.,TRBJ1-2,.,TRBV6-1,TGTGCCAGCAATGGACAGGGCTACACCTTC,CASNGQGYTF
TRBD1,TRBJ2-7,.,TRBV12-5,TGTGCTAGTGGTTTTGGGGACAGGGTCGGCGAGCAGTACTTC,CASGFGDRVGEQYF
TRBD1,TRBJ1-5,.,TRBV10-3,TGTGCCATCAGTGAGGATGGACAGGGGTGGCAGCCCCAGCATTTT,CAISEDGQGWQPQHF
TRBD2,TRBJ2-5,.,TRBV5-4,TGTGCCAGTCAGTTAAGCGGGGGGGCAGAGACCCAGTACTTC,CASQLSGGAETQYF
TRBD2,TRBJ2-6,.,TRBV6-1,TGTGCCAGCAGTGAAATTTTAGCGCTAGCGGGAGTTACTGGGGCCAACGTCCTGACTTTC,CASSEILALAGVTGANVLTF
.,TRBJ1-6,.,TRBV2,TGTGCCAGGACAGGAGACGGGTATAATTCACCCCTCCACTTT,CARTGDGYNSPLHF